Below, one T cell receptor (beta chain) is given with its context. The target antigen is unknown. The sample belongs to a study of graft-versus-host responses after intestinal transplantation. Overall study context: Tacrolimus plus steroids were given to all recipients for 2 to 4 years, preceded by anti-thymocyte globulin induction. Whole-study results and caveats: Recipient marrow harbored GvH clones, some of which surfaced first in ileum or blood. High graft-versus-host to host-versus-graft clonal ratios were seen in allografts of patients with graft-donor T cell macrochimerism.

The germline gives CDR1 SEHNR, CDR2 FQNEAQ (reference sequence). The CDR3 length is 14 residues. Trimming stripped 2 bases from V and 5 bases from J, with 9 bases between. Clones were read by immunoSEQ multiplex PCR, and TCRdb kept only the in-frame ones, dropping some. The sample has approximately 94,000 clones, roughly nine tenths seen once; the top ten hold around 0.95%. The chain combines TRBV7-9 with TRBJ1-4; D remains ambiguous. This clonotype was obtained from a human donor who was the organ donor for an intestinal transplant. The source was unstimulated CD4+ T cells sorted from spleen or lymph node cells, collected before transplant. The CDR3 nucleotides are TGTGCCAGCAGCTTAAGCTTCTCCAATGAAAAACTGTTTTTT. Its translation: CASSLSFSNEKLFF.